This is a list of T cell receptor beta chains from one sample in a study of cytomegalovirus exposure and HLA in healthy donors. Clones were sequenced by immunoSEQ multiplex PCR, and TCRdb holds only the in-frame ones, with some missing. The sample includes about 160,000 clones, roughly 80% of them seen just once. The sample consisted of PBMCs. These receptors originate from a man aged 50-60 years in good health and CMV-seropositive. Each CDR3 is given with its conserved first and last residue. A D gene is named only where the DNA matches it firmly. Where a row states a size, it is once, few, many or the class of an expanded clone; other rows omit it.

>TRBJ2-7|TRBD2|NA|TRBV19
CASSPRTSGRMHEQYF
>TRBJ2-3|NA|few|TRBV2
CASSRVRGTDTQYF
>TRBJ1-3|TRBD1|NA|TRBV7-7
CASSLGGQGNTIYF
>TRBJ1-4|TRBD1|NA|TRBV7-6
CASSLYPGTGNEKLFF
>TRBJ1-1|NA|NA|TRBV6-5
CASSYTRTRTEAFF
>TRBJ1-1|NA|NA|TRBV5-5
CASSLGQTNTEAFF
>TRBJ2-6|NA|NA|TRBV6-1
CASSVGSGANGLTF
>TRBJ2-3|NA|NA|TRBV18
CAGSLSSTDTQYF
>TRBJ1-5|NA|NA|TRBV7-3
CASSLIGGGNQPQHF
>TRBJ1-2|NA|NA|TRBV13
CASSANAGIAYGYTF
>TRBJ2-1|TRBD2|NA|TRBV19
CASSPFGGSGSRNEQFF
>TRBJ2-5|TRBD2|once|TRBV27
CASRWSGTSGSLSQYF
>TRBJ2-1|TRBD2|few|TRBV2
CASSEERELVF
>TRBJ2-1|NA|NA|TRBV9
CASSVGGVRNEQFF
>TRBJ1-1|NA|many|TRBV5-5
CASSLWEGQEAFF
>TRBJ1-4|NA|few|TRBV7-8
CASSSQGIPNEKLFF
>TRBJ2-5|TRBD1|NA|TRBV5-6
CASSLRTGGSETQYF
>TRBJ2-7|TRBD2|NA|TRBV2
CASSLAGGPYDEQYF
>TRBJ2-2|NA|once|TRBV30
CAWRDGGPPGELFF
>TRBJ2-2|NA|NA|TRBV29-1
CSVLTRGTDTGELFF
>TRBJ1-2|NA|once|TRBV6-6
CASSYFDRNYGYTF
>TRBJ2-5|TRBD1|few|TRBV27
CASSPPGQIQETQYF
>TRBJ2-7|NA|NA|TRBV21-1
CVSGTGDEQYF
>TRBJ2-1|TRBD2|NA|TRBV7-6
CASSLVLAGARSSYNEQFF
>TRBJ2-5|TRBD1|NA|TRBV7-2
CASSPLWGDRDWETQYF
>TRBJ1-4|NA|once|TRBV5-1
CASSFGREGEKLFF
>TRBJ1-4|NA|NA|TRBV28
CASSLLGTPTNEKLFF
>TRBJ2-7|NA|NA|TRBV28
CASSPPSGSYEQYF
>TRBJ2-7|TRBD2|NA|TRBV5-1
CASSLGLAGGGRYEQYF
>TRBJ1-6|TRBD1|NA|TRBV6-5
CASRARGATDSPLHF
>TRBJ1-1|NA|NA|TRBV5-6
CASSRDTEAFF
>TRBJ1-1|TRBD1|NA|TRBV20-1
CSALQDRRVFF
>TRBJ2-1|TRBD2|once|TRBV6-5
CASSYSGTSEDNEQFF
>TRBJ2-1|TRBD1|NA|TRBV19
CASRPGQGPYDEQFF
>TRBJ2-2|TRBD1|NA|TRBV18
CASSPLGTGAITGELFF
>TRBJ2-5|NA|NA|TRBV6-1
CASIRDWVKETQYF
>TRBJ2-1|NA|NA|TRBV7-3
CASSFSGLARNEQFF
>TRBJ2-3|NA|NA|TRBV7-2
CASSLVLRGGDTQYF
>TRBJ2-5|NA|few|TRBV6-6
CASSSTRVQETQYF
>TRBJ2-2|TRBD2|once|TRBV7-2
CASSLARTSGDTGELFF
>TRBJ2-7|TRBD2|NA|TRBV7-9
CASSLKEREILEQYF
>TRBJ2-1|NA|NA|TRBV5-5
CASSLRQFASYNEQFF
>TRBJ1-6|NA|NA|TRBV2
CASRRTDNSPLHF
>TRBJ2-1|TRBD2|NA|TRBV4-3
CASSQGEGGRCFF
>TRBJ2-2|NA|NA|TRBV7-2
CASRSGLHTGELFF
>TRBJ2-5|NA|NA|TRBV7-3
CASSLSGVETQYF
>TRBJ1-2|NA|NA|TRBV19
CASRTFVRGNYGYTF
>TRBJ2-7|TRBD1|NA|TRBV19
CASSIQGDYEQYF
>TRBJ2-3|TRBD2|NA|TRBV2
CASRGLAGDEDTQYF
>TRBJ2-3|NA|NA|TRBV29-1
CSVEAGTADTQYF
>TRBJ2-7|TRBD1|NA|TRBV19
CASSDQGQGPYEQYF
>TRBJ1-2|TRBD1|NA|TRBV28
CASSLPGQLYGYTF
>TRBJ1-2|TRBD1|NA|TRBV5-1
CASSLDYGTDYGYTF
>TRBJ2-4|NA|once|TRBV5-6
CASSSQGTKNIQYF
>TRBJ1-2|NA|NA|TRBV7-2
CASSLTRGNYGYTF
>TRBJ2-4|TRBD1|NA|TRBV19
CASTPGQGAAKNIQYF
>TRBJ2-2|TRBD2|NA|TRBV5-1
CASSWTGLAGVTGELFF